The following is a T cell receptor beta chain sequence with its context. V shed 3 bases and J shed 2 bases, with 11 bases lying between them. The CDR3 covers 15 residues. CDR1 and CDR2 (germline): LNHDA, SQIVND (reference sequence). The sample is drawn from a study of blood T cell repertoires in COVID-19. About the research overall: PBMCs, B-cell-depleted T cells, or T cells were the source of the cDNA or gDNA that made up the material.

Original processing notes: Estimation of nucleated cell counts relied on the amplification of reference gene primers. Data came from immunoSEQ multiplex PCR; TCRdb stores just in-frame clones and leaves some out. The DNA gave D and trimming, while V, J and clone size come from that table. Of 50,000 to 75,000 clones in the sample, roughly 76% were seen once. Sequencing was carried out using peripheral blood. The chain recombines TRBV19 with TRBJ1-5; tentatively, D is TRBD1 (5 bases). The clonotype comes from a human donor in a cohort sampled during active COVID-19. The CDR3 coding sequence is TGTGCCAGTAGTATTGGGGCAGGAGGCAATCAGCCCCAGCATTTT. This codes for CASSIGAGGNQPQHF.